This T cell receptor (beta chain) was captured by sequencing in a study of brain T cells in children with intractable seizures. The study's findings and limits: Among the top 50 brain clones were public and private clonotypes. Patients' HCMV serostatus was unknown; virus specificity rests on CDR3 similarity alone.

About this clone: Its target is unknown.

Germline V gene sequence: CDR1 SQVTM, CDR2 ANQGSEA. With 7 bases removed from V and 6 bases from J, the gap between germline ends came to 21 bases. The CDR3 totals 14 residues. Only cases whose brain tissue showed the highest T cell transcript signatures were sequenced. Repertoires were generated with immunoSEQ multiplex PCR, while TCRdb's copy carries only in-frame clones and drops some. The sample records about 1,500 clones, about four fifths being singletons. The sequence was obtained from a boy aged 5-17 years with focal cortical dysplasia and intractable seizures. Here the sequenced sample was resected brain tissue, taken at surgery. The V call is TRBV29-1, the J call TRBJ1-1, with D perhaps TRBD1 (5 bases). CDR3 in DNA: TGCAGCGCCCGGACCCCTAGACAGATCTCTGAAGCTTTCTTT. Protein sequence: CSARTPRQISEAFF.